The 18 T cell receptor beta chains reported below all come from one sample, sequenced in a study of beta chain features in type 1 diabetes. Investigators reverse transcribed all isolated RNA, so they sequenced expressed TCRB transcripts. Sequencing was performed with immunoSEQ multiplex PCR; in TCRdb, only in-frame clones are kept and a portion is missing. The table lists over 700,000 clones, roughly 16% of them singletons, with around 0.02% in the top ten. What was sequenced was naive CD4+ T cells from blood. The receptors shown here come from a woman between 18 and 29 years old in good health.

This clone turned up a few times. The chain carries TRBV20-1 and TRBJ1-1; D remains ambiguous. Between the trimmed V and J ends, which lost 7 bases and 5 bases, there was a span of 11 bases. Germline CDR1 DFQATT, CDR2 SNEGSKA (reference sequence). The CDR3 length is 11 residues. CDR3 in DNA: TGCAGTGTCCCGCGCCCAACTGAAGCTTTCTTT. This codes for CSVPRPTEAFF.

This clone has only a few counts. This chain links TRBV2 with TRBJ2-4; 13 bases map to TRBD2. J gave up 5 bases and V 4 bases, and 14 bases lay outside the gene matches. Germline-derived CDR1 and CDR2 are SNHLY and FYNNEI. This CDR3 contains 19 residues. CDR3 loop: CASSGPLGLAGVKQNIQYF. The CDR3 coding sequence is TGTGCCAGCAGTGGGCCTCTAGGACTAGCGGGAGTTAAACAAAACATTCAGTACTTC.

This clone has more than one count but fewer than ten. The V gene is TRBV6-5, the J gene TRBJ1-5, with D possibly TRBD1 on 6 matching bases. Germline loops: CDR1 MNHEY, CDR2 SVGAGI. V dropped 6 bases and J dropped 3 bases, with 9 bases sitting between them. This CDR3 has 13 residues. The CDR3 protein is CASSRGYNQPQHF. CDR3 nucleotides: TGTGCCAGCAGCAGGGGTTACAATCAGCCCCAGCATTTT.

The chain combines TRBV11-2 with TRBJ2-2, with a possible D match to TRBD1 (5 bases). Germline CDR1 is SGHAT and CDR2 is FQNNGV. The CDR3 length is 14 residues. V lost 3 bases, J lost 2 bases, and 7 bases lay in between. The CDR3 spells CASSLTENTGELFF. CDR3 sequence (DNA): TGTGCCAGCAGCTTGACAGAAAACACCGGGGAGCTGTTTTTT.

The V call is TRBV6-1, the J call TRBJ1-5; D might be TRBD1 (5 bases). The CDR3 is 17 residues long. Germline values: CDR1 MNHNS, CDR2 SASEGT. V was shortened by 1 base and J by 3 bases, with 16 bases between the two germline ends. CDR3 sequence (DNA): TGTGCCAGCAGTGAAGGTAGGGGCGGCCTCCCCAATCAGCCCCAGCATTTT. It codes for CASSEGRGGLPNQPQHF.

Concerning this clone: This CDR3 is also generated by other DNA sequences in the sample. The V gene is TRBV7-9, the J gene TRBJ1-1, with D hard to call. Per germline, CDR1 SEHNR and CDR2 FQNEAQ (reference sequence). The length of the CDR3 is 13 residues. Between the trimmed V and J ends, which lost 1 base and 0 bases, there was a span of 3 bases. In DNA, the CDR3 is TGTGCCAGCAGCTTAGAGCTGAACACTGAAGCTTTCTTT. Its translation is CASSLELNTEAFF.

V gene TRBV2 combines with J gene TRBJ1-1; D is unclear. The germline gives CDR1 SNHLY, CDR2 FYNNEI. This CDR3 spans 14 amino acids. V lost 4 bases and J 2 bases, leaving 11 bases between the germline ends. This CDR3 reads CASSASVRNTEAFF. CDR3 coding DNA: TGTGCCAGCAGTGCATCGGTCCGTAACACTGAAGCTTTCTTT.

This clone came up a few times. The J gene is TRBJ2-3, the V gene TRBV25-1; D unclear. CDR3 size: 14 residues. The V end lost 1 base, the J end lost 0 bases, and 5 bases lay between the germline ends. CDR1 and CDR2 (germline): MGHDK, SYGVNS. The CDR3 DNA is TGTGCCAGCAGTGAATTTGCCAGCACAGATACGCAGTATTTT. Translated, it gives CASSEFASTDTQYF.

The rearrangement joins TRBV20-1 to TRBJ2-6; D not certain. This CDR3 is 11 amino acids long. V lost 1 base and J lost 12, with 7 bases in between. Germline V lookup: CDR1 DFQATT, CDR2 SNEGSKA (reference sequence). CDR3 loop: CSARGGAVLTF. CDR3 bases: TGCAGTGCTAGAGGGGGTGCCGTCCTGACTTTC.

This sequence joins TRBV18 and TRBJ1-1, with no clear D. Germline lookup yields CDR1 KGHSH and CDR2 LQKENI. Trimming cost V 6 bases and J 6 bases, with 14 bases left between them. The CDR3 runs to 13 residues. The CDR3 DNA follows: TGTGCCAGCTCGTACCAAAGGGTCTCTGAAGCTTTCTTT. It is translated as CASSYQRVSEAFF. The full variable domain, its missing parts supplied by reference TRBV18 and TRBJ1-1, is NAGVMQNPRHLVRRRGQEARLRCSPMKGHSHVYWYRQLPEEGLKFMVYLQKENIIDESGMPKERFSAEFPKEGPSILRIQQVVRGDSAAYFCASSYQRVSEAFFGQGTRLTVV.

The rearrangement links TRBV18 to TRBJ2-5; TRBD1 matches at 9 bases. Germline-derived CDR1 and CDR2 are KGHSH and LQKENI. The J segment lost 6 bases and the V segment lost 0 bases, leaving 5 bases of the junction unmatched. The CDR3 has 15 residues. Here the CDR3 reads CASSPPGTGLKTQYF. As DNA, the CDR3 is TGTGCCAGCTCACCACCCGGGACAGGGTTGAAGACCCAGTACTTC. Looking up the rest from reference TRBV18 and TRBJ2-5 gives the full variable domain: NAGVMQNPRHLVRRRGQEARLRCSPMKGHSHVYWYRQLPEEGLKFMVYLQKENIIDESGMPKERFSAEFPKEGPSILRIQQVVRGDSAAYFCASSPPGTGLKTQYFGPGTRLLVL.

This clone was observed a few times. The genes are TRBV6-1 and TRBJ1-5; TRBD1 matches at 10 bases. The CDR3 loop spans 16 amino acids. Germline V gene data show CDR1 as MNHNS and CDR2 as SASEGT. J lost 6 bases, V lost 4 bases, and 9 bases had no gene match. CDR3 protein: CASSVLVTGGFQPQHF. As DNA, the CDR3 is TGTGCCAGCAGTGTCTTGGTGACAGGGGGCTTTCAGCCCCAGCATTTT.

The rearrangement links TRBV19 to TRBJ1-3, with D tentatively TRBD1 (5 bases). The CDR3 has 15 residues. V was trimmed by 5 bases and J by 3 bases, leaving 14 bases between them. Looked up from germline, CDR1 is LNHDA and CDR2 is SQIVND (reference sequence). CDR3: CASSLYSGLGNTIYF. The CDR3 DNA sequence: TGTGCCAGTAGTCTTTACTCGGGACTTGGAAACACCATATATTTT. Together with reference TRBV19 and TRBJ1-3, the CDR3 gives the full variable domain: DGGITQSPKYLFRKEGQNVTLSCEQNLNHDAMYWYRQDPGQGLRLIYYSQIVNDFQKGDIAEGYSVSREKKESFPLTVTSAQKNPTAFYLCASSLYSGLGNTIYFGEGSWLTVV.

The J gene is TRBJ2-2, the V gene TRBV5-1; tentative D call: TRBD1 (5 bases). This CDR3 spans 14 amino acids. V lost 7 bases, J lost 0 bases, and 10 bases lay in between. Per germline, CDR1 SGHRS and CDR2 YFSETQ. As DNA, the CDR3 is TGCGCCAGCGGGTCCAGGGCGAACACCGGGGAGCTGTTTTTT. Amino acids: CASGSRANTGELFF.

This chain joins TRBV6-6 and TRBJ2-2; 8 bases are shared with TRBD2. Trimming cost V 2 bases and J 6 bases; bases outside gene matches: 2. The CDR3 consists of 14 residues. Per germline, CDR1 MNHNY and CDR2 SVGAGI (reference sequence). CDR3 in amino acids: CASSYAGGAGELFF. CDR3 nucleotides: TGTGCCAGCAGTTACGCGGGAGGCGCCGGGGAGCTGTTTTTT.

The chain carries TRBV27 and TRBJ2-6; D may match TRBD1 or TRBD2 (5 bases each). In germline, CDR1 is MNHEY, CDR2 SMNVEV (reference sequence). CDR3 length: 16 amino acids. Trimming stripped 6 bases from V and 0 bases from J, with 12 bases between. The CDR3 sequence: CASSLRGASGANVLTF. The CDR3 bases are TGTGCCAGCAGCTTACGGGGCGCCTCTGGGGCCAACGTCCTGACTTTC. The full variable domain, rest sourced from reference TRBV27 and TRBJ2-6, is EAQVTQNPRYLITVTGKKLTVTCSQNMNHEYMSWYRQDPGLGLRQIYYSMNVEVTDKGDVPEGYKVSRKEKRNFPLILESPSPNQTSLYFCASSLRGASGANVLTFGAGSRLTVL.

This clone was counted only a few times. The chain uses TRBV7-2 and TRBJ2-7; D may be TRBD2 (6 bases). Germline V gives CDR1 SGHTA, CDR2 FQGNSA. The CDR3 consists of 14 residues. V dropped 4 bases and J dropped 2 bases, with 12 bases sitting between them. Written as DNA, the CDR3 is TGTGCCAGCAGCTCCTCTAGCGTCACCTACGAGCAGTACTTC. Translating gives CASSSSSVTYEQYF.

The chain combines TRBV11-3 with TRBJ2-2, with D uncertain. The CDR3 runs to 13 residues. Trimming removed 5 bases from V and 6 bases from J, with 10 bases in between. Germline values: CDR1 SGHNT, CDR2 YENEEA. This CDR3 reads CASSLYNSGELFF. The CDR3 nucleotides read TGTGCCAGCAGCCTTTACAACTCCGGGGAGCTGTTTTTT. Full variable domain (missing parts from reference TRBV11-3 and TRBJ2-2): EAGVVQSPRYKIIEKKQPVAFWCNPISGHNTLYWYLQNLGQGPELLIRYENEEAVDDSQLPKDRFSAERLKGVDSTLKIQPAELGDSAVYLCASSLYNSGELFFGEGSRLTVL.